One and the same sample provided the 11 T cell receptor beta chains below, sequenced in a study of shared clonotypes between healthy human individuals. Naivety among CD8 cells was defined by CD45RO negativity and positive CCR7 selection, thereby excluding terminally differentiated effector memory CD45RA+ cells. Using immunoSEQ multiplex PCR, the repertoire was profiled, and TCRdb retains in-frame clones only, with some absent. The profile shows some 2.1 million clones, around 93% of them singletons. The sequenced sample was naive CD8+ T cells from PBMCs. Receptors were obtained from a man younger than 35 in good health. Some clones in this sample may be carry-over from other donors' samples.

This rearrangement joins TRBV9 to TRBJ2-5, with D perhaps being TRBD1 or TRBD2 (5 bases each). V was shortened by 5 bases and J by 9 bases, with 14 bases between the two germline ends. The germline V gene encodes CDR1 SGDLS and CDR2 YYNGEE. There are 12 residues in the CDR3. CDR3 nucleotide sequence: TGTGCCAGCAGTAACAGACCGGGACCCCAGTACTTC. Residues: CASSNRPGPQYF.

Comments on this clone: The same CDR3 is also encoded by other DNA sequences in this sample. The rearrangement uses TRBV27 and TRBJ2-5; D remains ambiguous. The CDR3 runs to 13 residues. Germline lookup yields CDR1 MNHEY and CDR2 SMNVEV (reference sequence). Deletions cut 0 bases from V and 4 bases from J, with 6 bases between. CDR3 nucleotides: TGTGCCAGCAGTTTATCTTACAGAGAGACCCAGTACTTC. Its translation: CASSLSYRETQYF.

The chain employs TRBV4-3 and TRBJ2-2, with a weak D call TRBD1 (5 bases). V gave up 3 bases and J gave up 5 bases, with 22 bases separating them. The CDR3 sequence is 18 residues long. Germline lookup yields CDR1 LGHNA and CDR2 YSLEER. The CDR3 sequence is CASSHVVFGQGGTGELFF. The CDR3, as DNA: TGCGCCAGCAGCCATGTCGTTTTCGGGCAGGGTGGAACCGGGGAGCTGTTTTTT.

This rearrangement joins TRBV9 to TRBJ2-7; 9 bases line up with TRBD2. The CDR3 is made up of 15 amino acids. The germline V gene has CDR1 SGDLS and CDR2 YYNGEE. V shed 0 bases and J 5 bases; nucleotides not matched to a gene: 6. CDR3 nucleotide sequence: TGTGCCAGCAGCGTAGTCCCTAGCGGGATCCACGAGCAGTACTTC. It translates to CASSVVPSGIHEQYF.

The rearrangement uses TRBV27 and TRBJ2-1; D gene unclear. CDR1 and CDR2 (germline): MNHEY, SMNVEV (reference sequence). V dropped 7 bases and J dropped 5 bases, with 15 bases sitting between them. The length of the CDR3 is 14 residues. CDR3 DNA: TGTGCCAGCATCCGCCATCCCACCCACAATGAGCAGTTCTTC. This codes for CASIRHPTHNEQFF.

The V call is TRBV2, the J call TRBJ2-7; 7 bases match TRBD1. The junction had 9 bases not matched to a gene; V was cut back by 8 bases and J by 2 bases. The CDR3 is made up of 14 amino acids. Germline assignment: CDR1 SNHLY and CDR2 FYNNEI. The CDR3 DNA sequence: TGTGCCAGCGATGACAGGGACAGAACCTACGAGCAGTACTTC. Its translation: CASDDRDRTYEQYF.

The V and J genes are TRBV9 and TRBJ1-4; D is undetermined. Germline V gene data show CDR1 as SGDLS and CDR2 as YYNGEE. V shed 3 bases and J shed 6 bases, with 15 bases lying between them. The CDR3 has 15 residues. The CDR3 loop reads CASSASGFVDEKLFF. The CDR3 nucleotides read TGTGCCAGCAGCGCCTCGGGCTTCGTAGATGAAAAACTGTTTTTT.

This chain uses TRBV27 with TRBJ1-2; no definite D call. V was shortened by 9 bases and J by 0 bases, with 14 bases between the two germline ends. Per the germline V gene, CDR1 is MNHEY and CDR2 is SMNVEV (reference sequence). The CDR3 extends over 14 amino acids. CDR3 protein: CASARTYSNYGYTF. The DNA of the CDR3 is TGTGCCAGTGCCCGGACCTACTCTAACTATGGCTACACCTTC.

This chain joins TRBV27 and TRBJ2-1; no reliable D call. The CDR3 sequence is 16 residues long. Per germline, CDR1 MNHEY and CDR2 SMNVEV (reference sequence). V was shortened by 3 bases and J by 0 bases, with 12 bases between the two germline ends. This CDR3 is CASSFLTPSSYNEQFF. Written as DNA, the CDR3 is TGTGCCAGCAGTTTCCTCACTCCTAGCTCCTACAATGAGCAGTTCTTC.

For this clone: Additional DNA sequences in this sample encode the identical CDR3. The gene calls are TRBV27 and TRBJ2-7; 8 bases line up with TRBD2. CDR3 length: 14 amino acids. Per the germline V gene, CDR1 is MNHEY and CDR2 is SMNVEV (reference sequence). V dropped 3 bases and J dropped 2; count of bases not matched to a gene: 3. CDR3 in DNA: TGTGCCAGCAGTTTTTCCGGGAGGGCCTACGAGCAGTACTTC. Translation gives CASSFSGRAYEQYF.

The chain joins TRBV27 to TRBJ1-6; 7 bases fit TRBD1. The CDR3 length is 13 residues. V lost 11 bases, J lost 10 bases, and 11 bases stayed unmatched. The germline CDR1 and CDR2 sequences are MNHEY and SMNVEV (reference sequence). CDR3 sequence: CAVRQGGGSPLHF. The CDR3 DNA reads TGTGCCGTACGACAGGGCGGGGGATCACCCCTCCACTTT.